Listed below are T cell receptor beta chains from one sample, sequenced in a study of CD8+CD57+ T cells in acquired aplastic anemia. TCRdb passed the reads through MiXCR, listing each CDR3 protein once. The sample holds about 220,000 distinct CDR3 sequences, more than 45% seen once. Sequencing was performed on sorted CD4+, CD8+, or CD8+CD57+ T cells (not recorded which) from PBMCs. These receptors came from a human donor with aplastic anemia. CDR3s include the opening cysteine and the closing phenylalanine or tryptophan. A D gene is named only where the DNA matches it firmly. Clone size is given for some rows only: seen once, a few or many times, or a class if the clone is expanded.

D gene: .
V gene: TRBV10-3
J gene: TRBJ2-7
clone size: .
CDR3 protein: CASSSRAGIVYEQYF
CDR3 DNA: TGTGCCAGCAGTTCCCGCGCAGGGATTGTATACGAGCAGTACTTC

D gene: TRBD1
V gene: TRBV10-3
J gene: TRBJ1-4
clone size: few
CDR3 protein: CAISPGTGGEANEKLFF
CDR3 DNA: TGTGCCATCAGTCCCGGGACAGGGGGCGAGGCTAATGAAAAACTGTTTTTT

D gene: .
V gene: TRBV20-1
J gene: TRBJ1-1
clone size: .
CDR3 protein: CSARDLARGGLTTEAFF
CDR3 DNA: TGCAGTGCTAGGGATCTCGCCCGCGGGGGGCTAACCACTGAAGCTTTCTTT

D gene: .
V gene: TRBV6-5
J gene: TRBJ1-1
clone size: many
CDR3 protein: CASSYRVLNTEAFF
CDR3 DNA: TGTGCCAGCAGTTACAGGGTACTGAACACTGAAGCTTTCTTT

D gene: .
V gene: TRBV24-1
J gene: TRBJ1-2
clone size: .
CDR3 protein: CATSDIQINYGYTF
CDR3 DNA: TGTGCCACCAGTGATATACAGATTAACTATGGCTACACCTTC

D gene: .
V gene: TRBV9
J gene: TRBJ1-1
clone size: many
CDR3 protein: CASSVAGGRTEAFF
CDR3 DNA: TGTGCCAGCAGCGTAGCGGGGGGCAGGACTGAAGCTTTCTTT

D gene: .
V gene: TRBV7-9
J gene: TRBJ2-1
clone size: .
CDR3 protein: CASSLGGTCFF
CDR3 DNA: TGTGCCAGCAGTTTAGGGGGGACCTGTTTCTTC

D gene: TRBD1
V gene: TRBV7-9
J gene: TRBJ1-2
clone size: many
CDR3 protein: CASSLDRFSGQDYGYTF
CDR3 DNA: TGTGCCAGCAGCTTAGATCGCTTTTCGGGACAGGACTATGGCTACACCTTC

D gene: TRBD1
V gene: TRBV20-1
J gene: TRBJ2-3
clone size: .
CDR3 protein: CSASGTAFTDTQYF
CDR3 DNA: TGCAGTGCTAGCGGGACAGCGTTCACAGATACGCAGTATTTT

D gene: .
V gene: TRBV7-9
J gene: TRBJ2-1
clone size: many
CDR3 protein: CASSLLLGLYNEQFF
CDR3 DNA: TGTGCCAGCAGCTTGCTTCTGGGGTTGTACAATGAGCAGTTCTTC

D gene: TRBD1
V gene: TRBV7-9
J gene: TRBJ1-2
clone size: .
CDR3 protein: CASSLSGQGVGYTF
CDR3 DNA: TGTGCCAGCAGCTTATCAGGACAGGGGGTTGGCTACACCTTC

D gene: TRBD2
V gene: TRBV20-1
J gene: TRBJ2-1
clone size: .
CDR3 protein: CSASGTNNEQFF
CDR3 DNA: TGCAGTGCTAGTGGGACTAACAATGAGCAGTTCTTC

D gene: TRBD1
V gene: TRBV5-5
J gene: TRBJ1-4
clone size: few
CDR3 protein: CASSSTGETIEKLFF
CDR3 DNA: TGTGCCAGCAGCTCCACAGGGGAGACTATTGAAAAACTGTTTTTT

D gene: TRBD2
V gene: TRBV5-8
J gene: TRBJ2-1
clone size: .
CDR3 protein: CASRGLAGDFEQFF
CDR3 DNA: TGTGCCAGCAGGGGCCTAGCGGGAGATTTTGAGCAGTTCTTC

D gene: .
V gene: TRBV6-2/TRBV6-3
J gene: TRBJ2-7
clone size: .
CDR3 protein: CASSRDAYEQHF
CDR3 DNA: TGTGCCAGCAGCAGGGACGCCTACGAGCAGCACTTC

D gene: .
V gene: TRBV5-4
J gene: TRBJ2-5
clone size: few
CDR3 protein: CASSFQGGETQYF
CDR3 DNA: TGTGCCAGCAGCTTCCAGGGAGGTGAGACCCAGTACTTC